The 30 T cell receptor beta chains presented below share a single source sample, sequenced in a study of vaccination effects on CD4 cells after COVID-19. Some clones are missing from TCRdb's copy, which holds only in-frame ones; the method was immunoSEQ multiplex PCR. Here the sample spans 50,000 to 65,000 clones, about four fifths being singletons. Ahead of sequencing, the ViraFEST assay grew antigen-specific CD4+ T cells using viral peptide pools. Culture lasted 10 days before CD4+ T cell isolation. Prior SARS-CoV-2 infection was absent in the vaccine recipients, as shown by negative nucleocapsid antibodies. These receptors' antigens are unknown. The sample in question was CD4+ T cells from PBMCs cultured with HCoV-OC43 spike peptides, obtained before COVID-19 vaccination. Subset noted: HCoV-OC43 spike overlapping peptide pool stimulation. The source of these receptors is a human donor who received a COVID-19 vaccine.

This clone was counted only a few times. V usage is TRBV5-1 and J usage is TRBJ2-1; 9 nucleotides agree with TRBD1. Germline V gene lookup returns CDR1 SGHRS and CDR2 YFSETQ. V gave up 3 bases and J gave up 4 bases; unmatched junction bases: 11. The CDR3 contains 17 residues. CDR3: CASSSPRQGGLYNEQFF. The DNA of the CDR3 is TGCGCCAGCAGCTCGCCCCGACAGGGGGGGTTATACAATGAGCAGTTCTTC.

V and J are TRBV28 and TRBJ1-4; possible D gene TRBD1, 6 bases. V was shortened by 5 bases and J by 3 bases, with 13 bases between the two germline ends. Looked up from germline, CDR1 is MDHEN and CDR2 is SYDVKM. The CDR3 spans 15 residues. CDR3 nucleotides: TGTGCCAGCAGTCCCCCAGGGGCCTCTAATGAAAAACTGTTTTTT. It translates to CASSPPGASNEKLFF.

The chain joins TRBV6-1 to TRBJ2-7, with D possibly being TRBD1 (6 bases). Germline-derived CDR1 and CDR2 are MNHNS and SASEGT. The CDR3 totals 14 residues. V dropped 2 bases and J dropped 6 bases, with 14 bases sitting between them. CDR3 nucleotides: TGTGCCAGCAGTGAACTGTCAGGGGCCAGCGAGCAGTACGTC. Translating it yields CASSELSGASEQYV.

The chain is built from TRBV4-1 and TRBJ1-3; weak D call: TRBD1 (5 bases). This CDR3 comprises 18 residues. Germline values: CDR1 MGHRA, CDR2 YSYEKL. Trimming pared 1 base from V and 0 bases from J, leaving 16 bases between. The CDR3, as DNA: TGCGCCAGCAGCCAAGTCAAGCGGTGGACAAGCTCTGGAAACACCATATATTTT. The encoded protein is CASSQVKRWTSSGNTIYF.

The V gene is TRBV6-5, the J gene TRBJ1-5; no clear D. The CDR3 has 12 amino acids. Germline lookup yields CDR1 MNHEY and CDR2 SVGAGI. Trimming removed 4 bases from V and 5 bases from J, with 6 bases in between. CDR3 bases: TGTGCCAGCAGTTCGGCTGATCAGCCCCAGCATTTT. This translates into CASSSADQPQHF.

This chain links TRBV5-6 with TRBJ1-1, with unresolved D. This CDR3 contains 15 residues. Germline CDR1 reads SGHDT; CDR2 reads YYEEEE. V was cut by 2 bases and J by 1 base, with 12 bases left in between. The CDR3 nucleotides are TGTGCCAGCAGCTTAATTGGTAATACGAACACTGAAGCTTTCTTT. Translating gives CASSLIGNTNTEAFF. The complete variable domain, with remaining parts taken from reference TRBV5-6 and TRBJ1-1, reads DAGVTQSPTHLIKTRGQQVTLRCSPKSGHDTVSWYQQALGQGPQFIFQYYEEEERQRGNFPDRFSGHQFPNYSSELNVNALLLGDSALYLCASSLIGNTNTEAFFGQGTRLTVV.

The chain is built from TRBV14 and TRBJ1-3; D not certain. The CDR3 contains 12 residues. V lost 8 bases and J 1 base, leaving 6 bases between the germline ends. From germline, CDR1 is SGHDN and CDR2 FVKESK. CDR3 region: CASGGSGNTIYF. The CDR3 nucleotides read TGTGCCAGCGGCGGGTCTGGAAACACCATATATTTT.

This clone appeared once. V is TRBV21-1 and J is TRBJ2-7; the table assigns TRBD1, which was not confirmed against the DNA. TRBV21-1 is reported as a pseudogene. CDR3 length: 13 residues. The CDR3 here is CASSRRVRYEQYV. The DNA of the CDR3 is TGTGCCAGCAGCCGCAGGGTGCGCTACGAGCAGTACGTC.

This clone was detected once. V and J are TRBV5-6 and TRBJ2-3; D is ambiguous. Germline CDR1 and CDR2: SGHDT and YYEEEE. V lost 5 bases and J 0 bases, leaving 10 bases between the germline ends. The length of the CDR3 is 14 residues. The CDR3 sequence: CASSSDVSTDTQYF. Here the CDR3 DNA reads TGTGCCAGCAGTTCCGATGTTAGCACAGATACGCAGTATTTT.

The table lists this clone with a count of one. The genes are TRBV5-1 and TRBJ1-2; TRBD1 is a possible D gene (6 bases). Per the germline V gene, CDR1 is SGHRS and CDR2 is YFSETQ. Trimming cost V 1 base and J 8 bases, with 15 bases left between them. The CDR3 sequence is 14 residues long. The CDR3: CASSLRGAERGYTF. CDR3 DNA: TGCGCCAGCAGCTTGAGGGGGGCTGAAAGAGGCTACACCTTC.

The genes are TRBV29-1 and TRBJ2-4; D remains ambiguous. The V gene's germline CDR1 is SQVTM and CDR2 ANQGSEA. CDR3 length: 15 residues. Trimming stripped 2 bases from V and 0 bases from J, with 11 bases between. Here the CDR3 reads CSVENVTSAKNIQYF. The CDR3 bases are TGCAGCGTTGAAAATGTCACGTCAGCCAAAAACATTCAGTACTTC.

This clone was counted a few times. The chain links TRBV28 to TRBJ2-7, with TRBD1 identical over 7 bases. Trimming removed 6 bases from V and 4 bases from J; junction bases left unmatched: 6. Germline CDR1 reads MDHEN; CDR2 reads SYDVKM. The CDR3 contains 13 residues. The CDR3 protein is CASRVNRGYEQYV. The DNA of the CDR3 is TGTGCCAGCAGGGTAAACAGGGGTTACGAGCAGTACGTC.

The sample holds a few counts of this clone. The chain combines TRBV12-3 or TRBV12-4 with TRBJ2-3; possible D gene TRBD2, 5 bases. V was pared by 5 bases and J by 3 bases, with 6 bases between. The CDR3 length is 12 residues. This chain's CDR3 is CASSGETDTQYF. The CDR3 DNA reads TGTGCCAGCAGTGGGGAGACAGATACGCAGTATTTT.

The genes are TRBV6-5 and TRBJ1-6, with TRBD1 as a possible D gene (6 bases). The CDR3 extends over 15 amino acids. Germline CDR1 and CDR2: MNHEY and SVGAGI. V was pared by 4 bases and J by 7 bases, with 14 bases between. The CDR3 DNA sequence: TGTGCCAGCAGTTCGAGGGGGGGTTCGAATTCACCCCTCCACTTT. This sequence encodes CASSSRGGSNSPLHF.

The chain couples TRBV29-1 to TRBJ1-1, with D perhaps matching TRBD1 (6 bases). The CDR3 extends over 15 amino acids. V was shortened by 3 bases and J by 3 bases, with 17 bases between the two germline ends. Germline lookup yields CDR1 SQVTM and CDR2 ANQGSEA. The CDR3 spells CSVDPRGGMDTEAFF. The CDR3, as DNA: TGCAGCGTTGACCCTAGGGGGGGAATGGACACTGAAGCTTTCTTT.

The CDR3 spells CASSPPLGRAQYF. CDR3 DNA: TGTGCCAGCAGCCCGCCCCTGGGGCGGGCGCAGTATTTT. The V call is TRBV28, the J call TRBJ2-3, with D tentatively TRBD1 or TRBD2 (5 bases each). The CDR3 covers 13 residues. Germline CDR1 is MDHEN and CDR2 is SYDVKM. The V end was cut by 6 bases, the J end by 10 bases, with 17 bases between.

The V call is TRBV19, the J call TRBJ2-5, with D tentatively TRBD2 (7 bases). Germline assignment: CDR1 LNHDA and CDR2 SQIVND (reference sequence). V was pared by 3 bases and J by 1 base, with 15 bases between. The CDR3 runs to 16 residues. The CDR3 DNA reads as TGTGCCAGTAGTATCCGAGGCGGGGGCCTCCAAGAGACCCAGTACTTC. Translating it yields CASSIRGGGLQETQYF.

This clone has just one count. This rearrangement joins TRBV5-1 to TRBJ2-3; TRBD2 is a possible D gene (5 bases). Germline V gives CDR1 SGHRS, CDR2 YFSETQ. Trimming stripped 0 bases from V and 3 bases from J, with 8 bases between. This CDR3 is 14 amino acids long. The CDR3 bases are TGCGCCAGCAGCTTGGGGACTCCTACAGATACGCAGTATTTT. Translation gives CASSLGTPTDTQYF.

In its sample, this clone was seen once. As DNA, the CDR3 is TGTGCCAGTACCCCCCTCGGATATAGCAATCAGCCCCAGCATTTT. Its translation: CASTPLGYSNQPQHF. The chain combines TRBV19 with TRBJ1-5; D is unclear. Deletions cut 7 bases from V and 0 bases from J, with 13 bases between. CDR3 size: 15 residues. Looked up from germline, CDR1 is LNHDA and CDR2 is SQIVND (reference sequence).

The CDR3 reads CATHSGAYGYTF. CDR3 in DNA: TGTGCCACCCACTCAGGGGCCTATGGCTACACCTTC. The J gene is TRBJ1-2, the V gene TRBV10-3; D is perhaps TRBD1 (6 bases). The V gene's germline CDR1 is ENHRY and CDR2 SYGVKD. The V end lost 10 bases, the J end lost 4 bases, and 13 bases lay between the germline ends. The CDR3 is made up of 12 amino acids.

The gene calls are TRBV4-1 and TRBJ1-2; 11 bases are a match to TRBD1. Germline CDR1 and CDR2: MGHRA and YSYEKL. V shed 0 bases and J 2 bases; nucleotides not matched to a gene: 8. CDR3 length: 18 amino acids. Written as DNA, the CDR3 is TGCGCCAGCAGCCAAGATCGGACAGGGGGCGCATCGAACTATGGCTACACCTTC. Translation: CASSQDRTGGASNYGYTF.

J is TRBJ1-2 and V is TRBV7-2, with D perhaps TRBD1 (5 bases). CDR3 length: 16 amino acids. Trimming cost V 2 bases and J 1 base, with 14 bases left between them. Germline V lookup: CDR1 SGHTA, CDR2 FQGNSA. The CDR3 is CASSLTRDASNYGYTF. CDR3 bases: TGTGCCAGCAGCTTAACCCGGGACGCCAGTAACTATGGCTACACCTTC. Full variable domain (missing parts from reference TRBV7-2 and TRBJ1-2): GAGVSQSPSNKVTEKGKDVELRCDPISGHTALYWYRQSLGQGLEFLIYFQGNSAPDKSGLPSDRFSAERTGGSVSTLTIQRTQQEDSAVYLCASSLTRDASNYGYTFGSGTRLTVV.

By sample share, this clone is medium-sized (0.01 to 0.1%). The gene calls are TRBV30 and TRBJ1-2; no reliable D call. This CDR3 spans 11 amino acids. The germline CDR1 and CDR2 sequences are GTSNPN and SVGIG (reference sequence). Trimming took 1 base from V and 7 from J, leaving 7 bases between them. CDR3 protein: CAWSGSLGYTF. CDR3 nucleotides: TGTGCCTGGAGTGGGAGCCTTGGCTACACCTTC.

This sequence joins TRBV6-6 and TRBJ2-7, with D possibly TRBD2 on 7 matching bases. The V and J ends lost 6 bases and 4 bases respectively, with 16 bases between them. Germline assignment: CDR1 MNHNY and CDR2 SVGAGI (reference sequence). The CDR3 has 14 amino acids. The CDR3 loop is CASSPGGRAYEQYV. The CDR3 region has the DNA TGTGCCAGCAGCCCCGGGGGGCGGGCGTACGAGCAGTACGTC.

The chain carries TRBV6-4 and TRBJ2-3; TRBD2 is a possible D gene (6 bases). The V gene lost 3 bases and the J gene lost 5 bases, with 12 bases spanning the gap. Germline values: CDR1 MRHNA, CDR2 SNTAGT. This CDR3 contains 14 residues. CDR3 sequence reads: CASSEAGGIDTQYF. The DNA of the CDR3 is TGTGCCAGCAGTGAAGCGGGTGGAATAGATACGCAGTATTTT.

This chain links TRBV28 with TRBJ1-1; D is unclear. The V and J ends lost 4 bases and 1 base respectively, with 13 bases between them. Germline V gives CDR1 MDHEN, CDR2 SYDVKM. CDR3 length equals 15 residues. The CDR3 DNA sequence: TGTGCCAGCAGTTCCCTCGGACGGCCGAACACTGAAGCTTTCTTT. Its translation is CASSSLGRPNTEAFF.

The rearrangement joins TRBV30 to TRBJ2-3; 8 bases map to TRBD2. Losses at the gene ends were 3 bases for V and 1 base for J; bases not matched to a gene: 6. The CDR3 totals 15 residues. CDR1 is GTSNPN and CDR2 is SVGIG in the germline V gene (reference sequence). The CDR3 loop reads CAWSDGGAGTDTQYF. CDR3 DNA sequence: TGTGCCTGGAGCGACGGGGGGGCCGGCACAGATACGCAGTATTTT.

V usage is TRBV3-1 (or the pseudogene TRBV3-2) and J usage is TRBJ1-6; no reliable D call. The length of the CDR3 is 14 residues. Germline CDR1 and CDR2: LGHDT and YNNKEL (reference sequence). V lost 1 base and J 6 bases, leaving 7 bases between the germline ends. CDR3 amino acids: CASSQVHRNSPLHF. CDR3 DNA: TGTGCCAGCAGCCAAGTTCATCGTAATTCACCCCTCCACTTT.

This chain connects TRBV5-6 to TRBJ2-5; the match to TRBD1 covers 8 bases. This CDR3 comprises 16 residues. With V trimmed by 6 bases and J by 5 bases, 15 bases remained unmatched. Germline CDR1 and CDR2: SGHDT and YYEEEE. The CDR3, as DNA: TGTGCCAGCACCCCCTCACCGGACAGGGTCGGGGAGACCCAGTACTTC. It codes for CASTPSPDRVGETQYF.

The CDR3 reads CASSQDAGAGTEAFF. The CDR3 DNA reads TGTGCCAGCAGCCAAGATGCGGGGGCAGGAACTGAAGCTTTCTTT. The chain has TRBV3-1 (or the pseudogene TRBV3-2) and TRBJ1-1, with a tentative D call TRBD1 (6 bases). Trimming took off 0 bases at V and 5 bases at J, with 13 bases between the two ends. The germline gives CDR1 LGHDT, CDR2 YNNKEL (reference sequence). This CDR3 contains 15 residues.